This TCR beta chain was recorded in a study of blood T cell repertoires in COVID-19. About the study: Italy, Spain and the United States were the sources of the convalescent and acute COVID-19 samples. PBMCs, B-cell-depleted T cells, or T cells provided the cDNA or gDNA that made up the material.

Trimming stripped 4 bases from V and 4 bases from J, with 14 bases between. The CDR3 is made up of 14 amino acids. Germline CDR1 reads SGHNT; CDR2 reads YYREEE (reference sequence). In the original workflow: Nucleated cell number was recorded as an estimate derived from reference gene primer amplification. The protocol was immunoSEQ multiplex PCR, while the TCRdb copy is restricted to in-frame clones and leaves out a portion. V and J calls and clone size come straight from that table; D and trimming were deduced from the DNA. The data hold about 250,000 clones, with roughly 91% observed a single time.

This TCR was recovered from a young man with acute or convalescent COVID-19. This chain connects TRBV5-4 to TRBJ1-2; D is undetermined. The sequencing input was peripheral blood. CDR3 sequence: CASSAGLAGYGYTF. The CDR3 nucleotides are TGTGCCAGCAGCGCGGGTCTAGCGGGCTATGGCTACACCTTC.